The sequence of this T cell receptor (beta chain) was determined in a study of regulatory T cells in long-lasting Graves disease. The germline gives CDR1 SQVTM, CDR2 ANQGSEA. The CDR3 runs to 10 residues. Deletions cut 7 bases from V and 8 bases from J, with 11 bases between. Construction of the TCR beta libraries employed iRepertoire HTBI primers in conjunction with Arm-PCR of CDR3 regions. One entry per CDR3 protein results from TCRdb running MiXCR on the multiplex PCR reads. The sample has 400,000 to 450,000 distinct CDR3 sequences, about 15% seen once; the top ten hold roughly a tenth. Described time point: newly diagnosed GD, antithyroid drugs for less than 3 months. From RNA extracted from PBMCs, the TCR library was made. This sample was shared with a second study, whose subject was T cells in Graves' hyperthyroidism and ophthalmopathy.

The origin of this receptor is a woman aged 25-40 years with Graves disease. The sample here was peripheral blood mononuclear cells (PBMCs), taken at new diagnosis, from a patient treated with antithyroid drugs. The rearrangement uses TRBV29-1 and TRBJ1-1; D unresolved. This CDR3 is CSALTGEAFF. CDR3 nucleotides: TGCAGCGCTTTGACGGGAGAAGCTTTCTTT.